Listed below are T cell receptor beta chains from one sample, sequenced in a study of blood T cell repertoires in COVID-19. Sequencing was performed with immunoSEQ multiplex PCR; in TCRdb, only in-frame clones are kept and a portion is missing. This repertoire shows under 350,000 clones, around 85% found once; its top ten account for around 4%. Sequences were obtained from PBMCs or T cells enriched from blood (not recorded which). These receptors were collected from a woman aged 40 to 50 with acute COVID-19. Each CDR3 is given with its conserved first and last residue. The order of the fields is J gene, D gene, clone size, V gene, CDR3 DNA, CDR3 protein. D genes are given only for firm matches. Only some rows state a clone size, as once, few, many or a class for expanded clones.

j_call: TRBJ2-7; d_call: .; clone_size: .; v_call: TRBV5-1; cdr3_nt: TGCGCCAGCAGTCCTACTGGTTACTACGAGCAGTACTTC; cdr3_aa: CASSPTGYYEQYF
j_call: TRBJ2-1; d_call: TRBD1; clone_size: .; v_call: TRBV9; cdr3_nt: TGTGCCAGCAGCGTAGCCTCGGCGCAGGGGGCGCGGTATGAGCAGTTCTTC; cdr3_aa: CASSVASAQGARYEQFF
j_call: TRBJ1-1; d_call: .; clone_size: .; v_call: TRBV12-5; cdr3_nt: TGTGCTAGTGGTTTGACGAGGTTGATGGTGGGGAACACTGAAGCTTTCTTT; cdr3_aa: CASGLTRLMVGNTEAFF
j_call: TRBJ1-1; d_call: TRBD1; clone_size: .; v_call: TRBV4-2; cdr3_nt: TGTGCCAGCAGCCAGTCACCCGCCGGGACAGGGGACACTGAAGCTTTCTTT; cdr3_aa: CASSQSPAGTGDTEAFF
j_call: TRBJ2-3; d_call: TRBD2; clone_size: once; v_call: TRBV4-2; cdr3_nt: TGTGCCAGCAGCCAAGATTATTTATCGGGGGGGACAGATACGCAGTATTTT; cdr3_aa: CASSQDYLSGGTDTQYF
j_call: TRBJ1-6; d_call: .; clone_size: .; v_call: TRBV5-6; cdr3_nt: TGTGCCAGCAGCTGGGGGCCAGGATTGGATTCACCCCTCCACTTT; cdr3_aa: CASSWGPGLDSPLHF
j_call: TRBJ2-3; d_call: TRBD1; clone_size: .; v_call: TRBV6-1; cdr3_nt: TGTGCCAGCAGTGACCACAGGACAGGGGCGCCCTTACGAGTTACGCAGTATTTT; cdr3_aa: CASSDHRTGAPLRVTQYF
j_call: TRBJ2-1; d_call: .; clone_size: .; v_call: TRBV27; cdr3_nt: TGTGCCAGCAGTTTTAGGGACACCGACAATGAGCAGTTCTTC; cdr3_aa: CASSFRDTDNEQFF
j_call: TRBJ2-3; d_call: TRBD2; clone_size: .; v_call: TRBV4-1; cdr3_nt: TGCGCCAGCAGCCAAGCATCTAGCGGGGGAGTTATTGGGAGCACAGATACGCAGTATTTT; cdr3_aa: CASSQASSGGVIGSTDTQYF
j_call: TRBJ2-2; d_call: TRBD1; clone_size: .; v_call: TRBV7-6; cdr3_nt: TGTGCCAGCAGCTTGTGGGACAGTCGTACCGGGGAGCTGTTTTTT; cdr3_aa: CASSLWDSRTGELFF
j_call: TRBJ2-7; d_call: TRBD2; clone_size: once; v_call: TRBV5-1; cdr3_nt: TGCGCCAGCGGCGTAACTAGCGGGAGTTCCTACGAGCAGTACTTC; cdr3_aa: CASGVTSGSSYEQYF
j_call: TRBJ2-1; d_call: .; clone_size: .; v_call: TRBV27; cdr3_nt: TGTGCCAGCAGCTTAACCACGACCGGGACAGAGCAGTTCTTC; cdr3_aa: CASSLTTTGTEQFF
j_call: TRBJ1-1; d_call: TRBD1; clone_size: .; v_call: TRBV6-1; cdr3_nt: TGTGCCAGCAGTGAAGCCGGGACAGGGCATTTAGGAGCTTTCTTT; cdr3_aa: CASSEAGTGHLGAFF
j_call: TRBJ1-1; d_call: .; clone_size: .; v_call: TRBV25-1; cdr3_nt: TGTGCCAGCAGTGCCGCAGGGAACACTGAAGCTTTCTTT; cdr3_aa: CASSAAGNTEAFF
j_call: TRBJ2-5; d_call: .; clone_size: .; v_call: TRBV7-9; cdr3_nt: TGTGCCAGCAGACCCTACGGGACACAAGAGACCCAGTACTTC; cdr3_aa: CASRPYGTQETQYF
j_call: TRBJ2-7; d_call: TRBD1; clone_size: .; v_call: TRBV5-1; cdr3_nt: TGCGCCAGCAGCAGGACAGGTCCTCTGGTTATGGATGTAGGACCTAAATCCTACGAGCAGTACTTC; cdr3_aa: CASSRTGPLVMDVGPKSYEQYF
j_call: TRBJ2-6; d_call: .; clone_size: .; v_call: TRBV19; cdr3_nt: TGTGCCAGTAGTATAGTTTGGCGGACAGCTGGGGCCAACGTCCTGACTTTC; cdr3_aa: CASSIVWRTAGANVLTF
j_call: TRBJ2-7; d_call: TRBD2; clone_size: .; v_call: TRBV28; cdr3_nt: TGTGCCAGCACGCGATTAGCGGGAGGGCCGGTCGCCTACGAGCAGTACTTC; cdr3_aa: CASTRLAGGPVAYEQYF
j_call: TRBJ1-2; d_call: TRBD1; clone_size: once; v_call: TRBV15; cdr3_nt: TGTGCCACCAGCAAGGGACAGGGAAGCACTTACTATGGCTACACCTTC; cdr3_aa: CATSKGQGSTYYGYTF
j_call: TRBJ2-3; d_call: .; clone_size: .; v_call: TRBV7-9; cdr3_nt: TGTGCCAGCAGCTTTGAGGTTGCAGATACGCAGTATTTT; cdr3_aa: CASSFEVADTQYF
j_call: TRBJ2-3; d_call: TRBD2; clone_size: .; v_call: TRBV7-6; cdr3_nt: TGTGCCAGCAGCGCACTAGCGGGGAAGATCACAGATACGCAGTATTTT; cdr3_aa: CASSALAGKITDTQYF
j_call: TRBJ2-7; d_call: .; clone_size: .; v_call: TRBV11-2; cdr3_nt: TGTGCCAGCAGCTCAACAGGGAACCCCTACGAGCAGTACTTC; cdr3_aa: CASSSTGNPYEQYF
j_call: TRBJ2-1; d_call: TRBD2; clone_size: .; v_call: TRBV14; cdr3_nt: TGTGCCAGCAGCCAAGCTAGCGGACCTTACAATGAGCAGTTCTTC; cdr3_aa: CASSQASGPYNEQFF
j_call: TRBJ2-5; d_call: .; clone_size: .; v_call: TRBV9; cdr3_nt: TGTGCCAGCAGCGAGGCCCCTAGCCCCCGAGGAGCAGAGACCCAGTACTTC; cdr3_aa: CASSEAPSPRGAETQYF
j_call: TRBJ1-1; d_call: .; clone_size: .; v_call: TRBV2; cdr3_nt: TGTGCCAGCAGTGTACTTGGCGGGGGGTCAGGAGAAGCTTTCTTT; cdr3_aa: CASSVLGGGSGEAFF
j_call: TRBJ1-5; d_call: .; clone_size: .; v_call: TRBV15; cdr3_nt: TGTGCCACCAGCAGAGATGGTTCGACAGGTGGGTATCAGCCCCAGCATTTT; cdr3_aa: CATSRDGSTGGYQPQHF